A single T cell receptor beta chain is shown here with its context. Per the study methods: Reference gene primers were amplified, and this amplification served to estimate nucleated cell counts. Clones were sequenced by immunoSEQ multiplex PCR, and TCRdb holds only the in-frame ones, with some missing. V, J and clone size are taken as reported in that table, and D and trimming were inferred from the DNA itself. The table records under 250,000 clones, over 65% of them present only once. CDR1 and CDR2 from the germline V gene are LNHDA and SQIVND (reference sequence). The CDR3 loop spans 16 amino acids. V was trimmed by 6 bases and J by 0 bases, leaving 17 bases between them. This sample is drawn from a study of blood T cell repertoires in COVID-19. At the level of the study: The United States, Italy and Spain provided the acute and convalescent COVID-19 samples. From T cells, B-cell-depleted T cells, or PBMCs came the material, which was cDNA or gDNA.

Sequenced: peripheral blood. The V call is TRBV19, the J call TRBJ1-1; D is unclear. This TCR was recovered from a woman aged 65 to 85 with active or convalescent COVID-19. CDR3 protein: CASRRLDWRMNTEAFF. CDR3 coding DNA: TGTGCCAGTAGAAGACTCGACTGGCGGATGAACACTGAAGCTTTCTTT. The whole variable domain, remainder taken from reference TRBV19 and TRBJ1-1, is DGGITQSPKYLFRKEGQNVTLSCEQNLNHDAMYWYRQDPGQGLRLIYYSQIVNDFQKGDIAEGYSVSREKKESFPLTVTSAQKNPTAFYLCASRRLDWRMNTEAFFGQGTRLTVV.